One sample yielded the 17 T cell receptor beta chains listed below, sequenced in a study of T cell responses to AZD1222 COVID-19 vaccine. Assay used: immunoSEQ multiplex PCR; TCRdb lists only in-frame clones, some missing. Here the sample spans 140,000 to 150,000 clones, roughly 93% being singletons. The sample was peripheral blood, taken after recovery from COVID-19. The receptors come from an adult who had recovered from COVID-19.

The chain employs TRBV6-5 and TRBJ2-7; perhaps TRBD1 as D (6 bases). Germline CDR1 is MNHEY and CDR2 is SVGAGI. The CDR3 sequence is 14 residues long. Trimming shortened V by 6 bases and J by 6 bases, and 18 bases separated the two germline ends. The CDR3 bases are TGTGCCAGCAGCCTCTTGGTGGACAGAGGCGAGCAGTACTTC. Its protein is CASSLLVDRGEQYF.

The chain recombines TRBV2 with TRBJ2-7; 7 bases are shared with TRBD1. Germline CDR1 and CDR2: SNHLY and FYNNEI. Germline trimming cut 4 bases from V and 7 bases from J; bases unmatched to any gene: 10. The CDR3 has 14 residues. This CDR3 reads CASSGQGAPREQYF. The CDR3 DNA sequence: TGTGCCAGCAGTGGACAGGGTGCCCCCCGGGAGCAGTACTTC.

V is TRBV28 and J is TRBJ1-2; maybe TRBD1 (5 bases). Germline V gives CDR1 MDHEN, CDR2 SYDVKM. The CDR3 spans 13 residues. Deletions cut 0 bases from V and 7 bases from J, with 9 bases between. CDR3 sequence reads: CASSLWDNGGYTF. CDR3 nucleotide sequence: TGTGCCAGCAGTTTATGGGACAACGGTGGCTACACCTTC.

V and J are TRBV18 and TRBJ1-1; D perhaps matches TRBD1 (5 bases). The CDR3 consists of 15 residues. V gave up 1 base and J gave up 1 base, with 10 bases separating them. Germline V gene lookup returns CDR1 KGHSH and CDR2 LQKENI. DNA of the CDR3: TGTGCCAGCTCACCACGAAGGGGAGGGAACACTGAAGCTTTCTTT. It specifies CASSPRRGGNTEAFF.

This chain joins TRBV5-4 and TRBJ2-4; D may be TRBD1 (5 bases). V was cut by 1 base and J by 5 bases, with 7 bases left in between. Germline CDR1 and CDR2: SGHNT and YYREEE (reference sequence). The CDR3 totals 13 residues. In DNA form, the CDR3 reads TGTGCCAGCAGCTTGACAGGCGAAAACATTCAGTACTTC. This translates into CASSLTGENIQYF.

The chain uses TRBV2 and TRBJ2-2, with D unresolved. This CDR3 is 15 amino acids long. In germline, CDR1 is SNHLY, CDR2 FYNNEI. The V gene lost 1 base and the J gene lost 7 bases, with 13 bases spanning the gap. CDR3 loop: CASSEGIVGVGELFF. CDR3 DNA: TGTGCCAGCAGTGAAGGTATCGTCGGCGTCGGGGAGCTGTTTTTT.

J is TRBJ2-5 and V is TRBV5-4; 11 bases map to TRBD1. The CDR3 runs to 16 residues. From germline, CDR1 is SGHNT and CDR2 YYREEE (reference sequence). J was trimmed by 1 base and V by 1 base; bases with no gene match: 3. The CDR3 reads CASSLLGQGVQETQYF. In nucleotides, the CDR3 is TGTGCCAGCAGCTTGTTGGGACAGGGGGTCCAAGAGACCCAGTACTTC.

The chain employs TRBV19 and TRBJ2-5; D is possibly TRBD1 (6 bases). The CDR3 is made up of 15 amino acids. Deletions cut 4 bases from V and 2 bases from J, with 14 bases between. Per germline, CDR1 LNHDA and CDR2 SQIVND (reference sequence). CDR3 amino acids: CASSTRQEIQETQYF. CDR3 bases: TGTGCCAGTAGTACTCGACAGGAGATACAAGAGACCCAGTACTTC. The variable domain in full, with the rest retrieved from reference TRBV19 and TRBJ2-5, is DGGITQSPKYLFRKEGQNVTLSCEQNLNHDAMYWYRQDPGQGLRLIYYSQIVNDFQKGDIAEGYSVSREKKESFPLTVTSAQKNPTAFYLCASSTRQEIQETQYFGPGTRLLVL.

The chain couples TRBV1 to TRBJ2-1; the table's D call of TRBD2 was not tested on the DNA. TRBV1 is recorded as a pseudogene. This CDR3 region has 15 residues. This CDR3 reads CTSSPRTSGDNEQFF. The DNA for the CDR3 is TGCACCAGCAGCCCTCGGACTAGCGGGGACAATGAGCAGTTCTTC.

This sequence joins TRBV28 and TRBJ2-7; a possible D gene is TRBD1 (6 bases). The germline CDR1 and CDR2 sequences are MDHEN and SYDVKM. The CDR3 totals 15 residues. Trimming cost V 3 bases and J 0 bases, with 12 bases left between them. CDR3 amino acids: CASSFYRADSYEQYF. The CDR3 DNA reads as TGTGCCAGCAGTTTTTACAGGGCAGACTCCTACGAGCAGTACTTC. Using reference TRBV28 and TRBJ2-7 for the parts outside the CDR3, the full variable domain is DVKVTQSSRYLVKRTGEKVFLECVQDMDHENMFWYRQDPGLGLRLIYFSYDVKMKEKGDIPEGYSVSREKKERFSLILESASTNQTSMYLCASSFYRADSYEQYFGPGTRLTVT.

The gene calls are TRBV7-3 and TRBJ2-1; 7 positions match TRBD2. CDR1 and CDR2 from the germline V gene are SGHTA and FQGTGA. CDR3 length: 14 amino acids. Losses at the gene ends were 3 bases for V and 8 bases for J; bases not matched to a gene: 7. CDR3 in amino acids: CASSLTGGWDEQFF. Here the CDR3 DNA reads TGTGCCAGCAGCTTGACGGGAGGATGGGATGAGCAGTTCTTC.

The chain combines TRBV30 with TRBJ2-1; TRBD2 agrees at 12 bases. This CDR3 has 15 amino acids. With V trimmed by 4 bases and J by 4 bases, 5 bases remained unmatched. CDR1 is GTSNPN, CDR2 SVGIG, per germline (reference sequence). Written as DNA, the CDR3 is TGTGCCTGGACTATCGGACTAGCGGGGTACAATGAGCAGTTCTTC. Translating it yields CAWTIGLAGYNEQFF.

The chain links TRBV3-1 (or the pseudogene TRBV3-2) to TRBJ2-3; 8 bases are a match to TRBD1. The CDR3 totals 17 residues. Germline V gives CDR1 LGHDT, CDR2 YNNKEL (reference sequence). Trimming at V came to 1 base and at J to 7 bases, leaving 13 bases not matched to a gene. CDR3 loop: CASSQGTGQGMSYTQYF. CDR3 coding DNA: TGTGCCAGCAGCCAAGGTACAGGACAGGGCATGTCCTATACGCAGTATTTT.

V and J are TRBV3-1 (or the pseudogene TRBV3-2) and TRBJ1-1; 7 bases agree with TRBD1. After removal of 4 bases from V and 3 bases from J, the junction contained 11 bases not matched to a gene. CDR1 and CDR2 from the germline V gene are LGHDT and YNNKEL (reference sequence). This CDR3 has 16 residues. The CDR3 region has the DNA TGTGCCAGCAGCCTGAGACAGGGTCAACCGTACACTGAAGCTTTCTTT. Protein: CASSLRQGQPYTEAFF.

The chain carries TRBV19 and TRBJ1-6; D remains ambiguous. Trimming left V 0 bases short and J 14 bases short, with 8 bases between. This CDR3 is built from 12 residues. Germline V gene data show CDR1 as LNHDA and CDR2 as SQIVND (reference sequence). The CDR3 spells CASSIDHSALHF. CDR3 DNA: TGTGCCAGTAGTATAGATCATTCGGCCCTCCACTTT.

The V gene is TRBV7-2, the J gene TRBJ2-1; possibly TRBD2 for D (6 bases). V dropped 4 bases and J dropped 8 bases, with 18 bases sitting between them. The CDR3 totals 15 residues. Germline V gives CDR1 SGHTA, CDR2 FQGNSA. Here the CDR3 DNA reads TGTGCCAGCAGCTCCTTGGGGGGAGGAACGTATGAGCAGTTCTTC. Protein product: CASSSLGGGTYEQFF.

J is TRBJ1-2 and V is TRBV28, with TRBD1 matching over 7 bases. The trim removed 7 bases at V and 1 base at J, leaving 6 bases unmatched. This CDR3 region has 14 residues. Germline V gene sequence: CDR1 MDHEN, CDR2 SYDVKM. CDR3 amino acids: CASKEGALNYGYTF. The CDR3 DNA is TGTGCCAGCAAGGAGGGGGCCCTTAACTATGGCTACACCTTC.